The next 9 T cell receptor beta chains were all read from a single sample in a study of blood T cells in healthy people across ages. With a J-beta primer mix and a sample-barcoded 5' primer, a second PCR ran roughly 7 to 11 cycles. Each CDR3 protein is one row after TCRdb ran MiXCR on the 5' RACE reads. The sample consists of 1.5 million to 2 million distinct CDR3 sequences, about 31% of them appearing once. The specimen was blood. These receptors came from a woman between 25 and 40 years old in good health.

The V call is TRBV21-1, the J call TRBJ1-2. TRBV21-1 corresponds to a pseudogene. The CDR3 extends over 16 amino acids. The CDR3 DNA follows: TGTGCCAGCAGCAAATGTCTCAGGGGAGGGGGCTATGGCTACACCTTC. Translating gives CASSKCLRGGGYGYTF.

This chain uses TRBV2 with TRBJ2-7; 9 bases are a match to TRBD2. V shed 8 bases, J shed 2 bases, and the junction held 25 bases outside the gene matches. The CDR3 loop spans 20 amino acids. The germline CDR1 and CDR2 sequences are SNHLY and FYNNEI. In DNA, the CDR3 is TGTGCCAGCGGGGTCCCGCGCACTAGCGGGTCCACCCTAAACGCCTACGAGCAGTACTTC. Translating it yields CASGVPRTSGSTLNAYEQYF.

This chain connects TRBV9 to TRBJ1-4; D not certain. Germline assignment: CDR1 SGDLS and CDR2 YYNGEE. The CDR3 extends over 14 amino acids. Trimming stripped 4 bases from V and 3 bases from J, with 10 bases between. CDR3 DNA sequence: TGTGCCAGCAGCCCACTCTCCGCTAATGAAAAACTGTTTTTT. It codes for CASSPLSANEKLFF.

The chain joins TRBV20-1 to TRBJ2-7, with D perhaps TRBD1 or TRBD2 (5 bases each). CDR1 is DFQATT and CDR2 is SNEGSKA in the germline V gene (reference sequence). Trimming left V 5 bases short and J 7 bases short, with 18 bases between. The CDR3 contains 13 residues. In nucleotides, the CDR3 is TGCAGTGCTCGCATAAGGGGTTCGGGAGAGCAGTACTTC. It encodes CSARIRGSGEQYF.

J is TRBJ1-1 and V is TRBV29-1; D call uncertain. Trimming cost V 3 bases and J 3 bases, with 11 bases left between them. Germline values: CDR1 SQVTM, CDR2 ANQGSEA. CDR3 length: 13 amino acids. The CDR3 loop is CSVERNTHTEAFF. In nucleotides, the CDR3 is TGCAGCGTTGAGAGGAACACCCACACTGAAGCTTTCTTT.

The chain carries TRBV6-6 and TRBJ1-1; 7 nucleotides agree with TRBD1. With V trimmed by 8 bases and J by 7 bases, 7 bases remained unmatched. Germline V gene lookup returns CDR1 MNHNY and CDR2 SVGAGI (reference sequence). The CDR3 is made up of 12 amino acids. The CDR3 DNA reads TGTGCCAGCTCTACAGGGGTAATTGAAGCTTTCTTT. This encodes CASSTGVIEAFF.

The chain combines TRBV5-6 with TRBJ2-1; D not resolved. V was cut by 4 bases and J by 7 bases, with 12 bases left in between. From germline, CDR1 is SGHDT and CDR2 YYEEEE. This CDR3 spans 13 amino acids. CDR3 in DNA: TGTGCCAGCAGCCGTACCCAAGGGAATGAGCAGTTCTTC. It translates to CASSRTQGNEQFF.

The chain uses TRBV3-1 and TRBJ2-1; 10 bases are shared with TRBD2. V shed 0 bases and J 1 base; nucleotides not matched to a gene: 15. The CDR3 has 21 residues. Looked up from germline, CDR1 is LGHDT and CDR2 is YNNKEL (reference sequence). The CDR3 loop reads CASSQDRALAGVYTSYNEQFF. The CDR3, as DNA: TGTGCCAGCAGCCAAGACAGGGCGCTAGCGGGAGTCTATACTTCCTACAATGAGCAGTTCTTC.

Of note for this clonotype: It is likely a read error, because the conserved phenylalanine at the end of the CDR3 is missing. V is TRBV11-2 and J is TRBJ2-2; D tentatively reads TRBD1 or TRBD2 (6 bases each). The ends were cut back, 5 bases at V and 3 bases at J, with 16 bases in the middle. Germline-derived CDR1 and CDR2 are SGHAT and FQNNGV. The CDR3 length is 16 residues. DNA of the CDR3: TGTGCCAGCAGCGCTATCCGGGGGCTGGACACCGGGGAGCTGTTTTGT. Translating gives CASSAIRGLDTGELFC.